The rows below give T cell receptor beta chains drawn from one sample of a study of blood T cell repertoires in COVID-19. Profiling relied on immunoSEQ multiplex PCR, and the TCRdb table lists in-frame clones only, not all of them. Found here are fewer than 250,000 clones, approximately 80% of them singletons; the top ten hold under 15%. The specimen sequenced was peripheral blood. The receptors stem from a woman between 50 and 59 years old with acute or convalescent COVID-19. Each CDR3 is given with its conserved first and last residue. A D gene is named only where the DNA matches it firmly. Clone size is stated in some rows and not others, as once, few, many or a class when expanded.

cdr3_length	d_call	clone_size	v_call	j_call	cdr3_nt	cdr3_aa
15	-	-	TRBV4-3	TRBJ2-7	TGCGCCAGCAGCCAAGATAGGGTAAGCGGCTACGAGCAGTACTTC	CASSQDRVSGYEQYF
15	TRBD1	-	TRBV19	TRBJ2-3	TGTGCCAGTAGTATCAGGTGGACAGGGCGAGATACGCAGTATTTT	CASSIRWTGRDTQYF
14	-	-	TRBV6-5	TRBJ1-4	TGTGCCAGCAGTTACTGGGGGGTGGAAGAAAAACTGTTTTTT	CASSYWGVEEKLFF
13	TRBD1	-	TRBV5-1	TRBJ2-7	TGCGCCAGCAGCTCGGACAGGGGTGACGAGCAGTACTTC	CASSSDRGDEQYF
17	-	-	TRBV6-1	TRBJ2-6	TGTGCCAGCAGTGAAGTAGGAGGGAGGTCCGGGGCCAACGTCCTGACTTTC	CASSEVGGRSGANVLTF
16	TRBD2	few	TRBV6-5	TRBJ2-1	TGTGCCAGCAGTTACCGAGGAGGGAGGGGTCGCAATGAGCAGTTCTTC	CASSYRGGRGRNEQFF
16	TRBD1	-	TRBV19	TRBJ2-2	TGTGCCAGTAGTTATCGGACAGGGTTGTTACCCGGGGAGCTGTTTTTT	CASSYRTGLLPGELFF
15	TRBD2	-	TRBV27	TRBJ2-1	TGTGCCAGCAGTGCGCGGACTAGCGGGACCCATGAGCAGTTCTTC	CASSARTSGTHEQFF
18	TRBD2	-	TRBV6-4	TRBJ2-3	TGTGCCAGCAGTGACTCCGGACTAGCGGGGGCAACCACAGATACGCAGTATTTT	CASSDSGLAGATTDTQYF
14	-	-	TRBV6-5	TRBJ1-4	TGTGCCAGCAGTTACTCCGGCAGGAATGAAAAACTGTTTTTT	CASSYSGRNEKLFF
17	TRBD2	-	TRBV9	TRBJ2-1	TGTGCCAGCAGCGTAGCCCTCAGCGGGAGCTCCTACAATGAGCAGTTCTTC	CASSVALSGSSYNEQFF
13	-	-	TRBV24-1	TRBJ1-2	TGTGCCACCACAAACGGTAGTCCCGGGGGCTACACCTTC	CATTNGSPGGYTF
14	TRBD2	many	TRBV7-8	TRBJ2-1	TGTGCCAGCAGCCCGACGGAGACTAGCGATGAGCAGTTCTTC	CASSPTETSDEQFF
19	-	once	TRBV20-1	TRBJ1-3	TGCAGTGCTAATGATCCCTTTCGACAGGACCCGAGCTCTGGAAACACCATATATTTT	CSANDPFRQDPSSGNTIYF
15	-	few	TRBV5-6	TRBJ2-2	TGTGCCAGCAGCTCACTATTACAGGGATTCGGGGAGCTGTTTTTT	CASSSLLQGFGELFF
13	-	-	TRBV7-6	TRBJ1-5	TGTGCCAGCAGCGGAGGGACGGCGGGGCCCCAGCATTTT	CASSGGTAGPQHF
15	-	-	TRBV9	TRBJ2-2	TGTGCCAGCAGCGCCGAGGAGGTGAGGCCCGGGGAGCTGTTTTTT	CASSAEEVRPGELFF
13	TRBD1	-	TRBV15	TRBJ1-2	TGTGCCACCAGCCGGGTAACAGGGGATGGCTACACCTTC	CATSRVTGDGYTF
14	-	-	TRBV27	TRBJ2-7	TGTGCCAGCAGTTTAGAAGGGGGTCGCTACGAGCAGTACTTC	CASSLEGGRYEQYF
15	TRBD2	few	TRBV11-3	TRBJ2-1	TGTGCCAGCAGCTTGCGCGGGGGGGCCTACAATGAGCAGTTCTTC	CASSLRGGAYNEQFF
12	-	-	TRBV9	TRBJ2-1	TGTGCCAGCAGCGCACAGTACAATGAGCAGTTCTTC	CASSAQYNEQFF
14	-	-	TRBV25-1	TRBJ1-2	TGTGCCAGCAGTGCTTACGGGGGGAACTATGGCTACACCTTC	CASSAYGGNYGYTF